The present entry profiles one T cell receptor (beta chain) with its context. Its specificity is not known. Triplicate sorting captured approximately 300,000 cells each from every CD8+ T cell subset. Naive CD8+ T cells carried a CD45RO-CCR7+CD27+CD95- phenotype. This sample stems from a study of CXCR3-negative and CXCR3-positive naive CD8 T cells. Study outcomes and limitations: High diversity, comparable across both naive subsets, contrasted with much lower diversity in memory CD8+ cells. With surface CD5 comparable between naive subsets, TCR strength was estimated using properties derived from the TRB CDR3.

Libraries of TRB cDNA were made by 5' RACE and carried UMIs. TCRdb derives one entry per CDR3 protein from the 5' RACE reads, leaving out DNA. The sample table includes 90,000 to 100,000 distinct CDR3 sequences. The CDR3 has 16 amino acids. Germline V gene data show CDR1 as KGHDR and CDR2 as SFDVKD. This clonotype was sampled from a human donor in good health. Some clones in this sample may be carry-over from other donors' samples. Sequencing was done on a sample of naive CXCR3- CD8+ T cells from blood. As for subset: CD45RO-CCR7+CD27+CD95- naive CD8+ T cells lacking CXCR3 (TNR3-). The chain carries TRBV24-1 and TRBJ2-3; TCRdb picks TRBD1, but there is no DNA to check that call. The CDR3 region is CATSDLNTGISDTQYF.